The TCR beta chain under discussion was sequenced for a study of T cell responses to AZD1222 COVID-19 vaccine. Findings of the study overall: Unmutated variant regions reportedly attract nearly half of all spike-specific TCRs. It should be noted that donors were predominantly white British and more often female, and clonal diversity was possibly underestimated. Scientists sampled the repertoires only once the peak T cell response had passed.

Regarding this clone: Antigen: not known.

Generated by immunoSEQ multiplex PCR, the TCRdb table keeps only in-frame clones and is missing some. The repertoire includes 100,000 to 150,000 clones, less than 95% of them detected once, and about 4.5% sits in the top ten. This specimen consisted of peripheral blood, obtained on day 0 of MenACWY control vaccination. This TCR was recovered from an adult in good health.

The CDR3 coding sequence is TGTGCCAGCAGCTTAGAACGCAAACCTAGCAATCAGCCCCAGCATTTT. Translating gives CASSLERKPSNQPQHF. V is TRBV11-2 and J is TRBJ1-5, with unresolved D. This CDR3 region has 16 residues. V was pared by 0 bases and J by 0 bases, with 9 bases between. Germline values: CDR1 SGHAT, CDR2 FQNNGV.